Listed below are T cell receptor beta chains from one sample, sequenced in a study of blood T cell repertoires in COVID-19. TCRdb keeps only in-frame clones here, not all; method: immunoSEQ multiplex PCR. The sample shows 450,000 or so clones, nearly 90% of them seen only once. Input material: peripheral blood. The receptors were gathered from a man aged 18 to 29 with COVID-19, enrolled during active disease. Each CDR3 is given with its conserved first and last residue. Each record gives: clone size, J gene, V gene, D gene, CDR3 protein, CDR3 DNA. A D gene is named only where the DNA matches it firmly. A row's size may be missing; if present it is once, few, many or a size class.

size: -; J: TRBJ2-1; V: TRBV23-1; D: -; CDR3: CASIWEYIRQQDNEQFF; DNA: TGCGCCAGCATATGGGAATACATCCGACAGCAAGACAATGAGCAGTTCTTC
size: -; J: TRBJ2-2; V: TRBV18; D: TRBD2; CDR3: CASSPAGAGELFF; DNA: TGTGCCAGCTCACCAGCGGGAGCCGGGGAGCTGTTTTTT
size: -; J: TRBJ2-5; V: TRBV19; D: TRBD1; CDR3: CASSVTGRETQYF; DNA: TGTGCCAGTAGTGTGACAGGGCGGGAGACCCAGTACTTC
size: -; J: TRBJ2-5; V: TRBV19; D: TRBD2; CDR3: CATSTSGSGKTQYF; DNA: TGTGCCACTTCGACTAGCGGGAGCGGAAAGACCCAGTACTTC
size: once; J: TRBJ1-6; V: TRBV1; D: -; CDR3: CTSSPKPGSRYNSPLHF; DNA: TGCACCAGCAGCCCAAAACCCGGGAGCCGATATAATTCACCCCTCCACTTT
size: once; J: TRBJ2-7; V: TRBV5-1; D: TRBD1; CDR3: CASSDTTGSEQYF; DNA: TGCGCCAGCAGCGATACGACAGGGTCCGAGCAGTACTTC
size: -; J: TRBJ2-1; V: TRBV19; D: TRBD2; CDR3: CASSAGGSGRTNEQFF; DNA: TGTGCCAGTAGTGCAGGCGGCAGCGGGAGGACCAATGAGCAGTTCTTC
size: -; J: TRBJ1-2; V: TRBV19; D: -; CDR3: CASSIGLNYGYTF; DNA: TGTGCCAGTAGTATTGGGCTGAACTATGGCTACACCTTC
size: -; J: TRBJ1-1; V: TRBV7-8; D: -; CDR3: CASSLDPGNTEAFF; DNA: TGTGCCAGCAGCTTAGATCCGGGGAACACTGAAGCTTTCTTT
size: -; J: TRBJ2-3; V: TRBV6-5; D: TRBD2; CDR3: CASSYSTSGGEDTQYF; DNA: TGTGCCAGCAGTTACTCGACTAGCGGGGGGGAAGATACGCAGTATTTT
size: -; J: TRBJ2-5; V: TRBV4-1; D: TRBD2; CDR3: CASSQWRGGSGGETQYF; DNA: TGCGCCAGCAGCCAATGGCGGGGGGGATCAGGGGGAGAGACCCAGTACTTC
size: -; J: TRBJ2-2; V: TRBV2; D: -; CDR3: CASSEGPRRGIAGELFF; DNA: TGTGCCAGCAGCGAAGGCCCTCGTAGGGGCATAGCCGGGGAGCTGTTTTTT
size: -; J: TRBJ1-5; V: TRBV27; D: -; CDR3: CASSLGSNQPQHF; DNA: TGTGCCAGCAGTTTGGGCAGCAATCAGCCCCAGCATTTT
size: -; J: TRBJ1-4; V: TRBV7-6; D: TRBD1; CDR3: CASSFTSRGVGGEKLFF; DNA: TGTGCCAGCAGCTTCACCTCCAGGGGGGTAGGTGGTGAAAAACTGTTTTTT
size: -; J: TRBJ1-5; V: TRBV5-1; D: -; CDR3: CASSLGANQPQHF; DNA: TGCGCCAGCAGCTTGGGGGCCAATCAGCCCCAGCATTTT
size: once; J: TRBJ1-2; V: TRBV7-9; D: TRBD1; CDR3: CASSLGGQGGGYTF; DNA: TGTGCCAGCAGCTTAGGGGGACAGGGAGGCGGCTACACCTTC